Below, 7 T cell receptor beta chains from the same sample are listed, as sequenced in a study of CXCR3-negative and CXCR3-positive naive CD8 T cells. UMI-labeled 5' RACE TRB cDNA libraries were prepared from the cells. With the 5' RACE reads reprocessed, TCRdb shows one record per CDR3 protein and no DNA. The sample has tens of thousands of distinct CDR3 sequences, and its top ten clones hold 1.1%. Sequenced material: naive CXCR3- CD8+ T cells from blood. Subset defined: CD45RO-CCR7+CD27+CD95- naive CD8+ T cells lacking CXCR3 (TNR3-). These receptors all come from a human donor in good health. Some clones in this sample may be carry-over from other donors' samples.

The chain employs TRBV29-1 and TRBJ1-2. The V gene's germline CDR1 is SQVTM and CDR2 ANQGSEA. The length of the CDR3 is 13 residues. CDR3 in amino acids: CSVFTPTNYGYTF.

The chain employs TRBV15 and TRBJ2-2; with no DNA, the TCRdb D assignment of TRBD1 cannot be verified. The CDR3 runs 16 residues. Looked up from germline, CDR1 is LNHNV and CDR2 is YYDKDF (reference sequence). The CDR3 sequence is CATSSPGTLPPGELFF.

The chain recombines TRBV7-2 with TRBJ2-3; TCRdb names TRBD2, which stays unverified in the absence of DNA. CDR1 SGHTA and CDR2 FQGNSA come from the germline V gene. There are 18 residues in the CDR3. CDR3 in amino acids: CASSLGRGLAIVTDTQYF.

The chain employs TRBV5-1 and TRBJ2-7; TCRdb names TRBD2, which stays unverified in the absence of DNA. This CDR3 comprises 14 residues. Germline CDR1 is SGHRS and CDR2 is YFSETQ. The CDR3 loop is CASRKKDYVDEQYF.

The chain is built from TRBV11-1 and TRBJ2-5. The V gene's germline CDR1 is SGHAT and CDR2 FQDESV (reference sequence). There are 12 residues in the CDR3. The CDR3 loop is CASSTAQETQYF. Using reference TRBV11-1 and TRBJ2-5 for the parts outside the CDR3, the full variable domain is EAEVAQSPRYKITEKSQAVAFWCDPISGHATLYWYRQILGQGPELLVQFQDESVVDDSQLPKDRFSAERLKGVDSTLKIQPAELGDSAMYLCASSTAQETQYFGPGTRLLVL.

The chain carries TRBV28 and TRBJ1-1. This CDR3 region has 13 residues. CDR1 MDHEN and CDR2 SYDVKM come from the germline V gene. CDR3 protein: CASLVRANTEAFF.

The chain uses TRBV28 and TRBJ2-7. This CDR3 is 16 amino acids long. Germline CDR1 is MDHEN and CDR2 is SYDVKM. Here the CDR3 reads CASSLFAYPFSYEQYF.